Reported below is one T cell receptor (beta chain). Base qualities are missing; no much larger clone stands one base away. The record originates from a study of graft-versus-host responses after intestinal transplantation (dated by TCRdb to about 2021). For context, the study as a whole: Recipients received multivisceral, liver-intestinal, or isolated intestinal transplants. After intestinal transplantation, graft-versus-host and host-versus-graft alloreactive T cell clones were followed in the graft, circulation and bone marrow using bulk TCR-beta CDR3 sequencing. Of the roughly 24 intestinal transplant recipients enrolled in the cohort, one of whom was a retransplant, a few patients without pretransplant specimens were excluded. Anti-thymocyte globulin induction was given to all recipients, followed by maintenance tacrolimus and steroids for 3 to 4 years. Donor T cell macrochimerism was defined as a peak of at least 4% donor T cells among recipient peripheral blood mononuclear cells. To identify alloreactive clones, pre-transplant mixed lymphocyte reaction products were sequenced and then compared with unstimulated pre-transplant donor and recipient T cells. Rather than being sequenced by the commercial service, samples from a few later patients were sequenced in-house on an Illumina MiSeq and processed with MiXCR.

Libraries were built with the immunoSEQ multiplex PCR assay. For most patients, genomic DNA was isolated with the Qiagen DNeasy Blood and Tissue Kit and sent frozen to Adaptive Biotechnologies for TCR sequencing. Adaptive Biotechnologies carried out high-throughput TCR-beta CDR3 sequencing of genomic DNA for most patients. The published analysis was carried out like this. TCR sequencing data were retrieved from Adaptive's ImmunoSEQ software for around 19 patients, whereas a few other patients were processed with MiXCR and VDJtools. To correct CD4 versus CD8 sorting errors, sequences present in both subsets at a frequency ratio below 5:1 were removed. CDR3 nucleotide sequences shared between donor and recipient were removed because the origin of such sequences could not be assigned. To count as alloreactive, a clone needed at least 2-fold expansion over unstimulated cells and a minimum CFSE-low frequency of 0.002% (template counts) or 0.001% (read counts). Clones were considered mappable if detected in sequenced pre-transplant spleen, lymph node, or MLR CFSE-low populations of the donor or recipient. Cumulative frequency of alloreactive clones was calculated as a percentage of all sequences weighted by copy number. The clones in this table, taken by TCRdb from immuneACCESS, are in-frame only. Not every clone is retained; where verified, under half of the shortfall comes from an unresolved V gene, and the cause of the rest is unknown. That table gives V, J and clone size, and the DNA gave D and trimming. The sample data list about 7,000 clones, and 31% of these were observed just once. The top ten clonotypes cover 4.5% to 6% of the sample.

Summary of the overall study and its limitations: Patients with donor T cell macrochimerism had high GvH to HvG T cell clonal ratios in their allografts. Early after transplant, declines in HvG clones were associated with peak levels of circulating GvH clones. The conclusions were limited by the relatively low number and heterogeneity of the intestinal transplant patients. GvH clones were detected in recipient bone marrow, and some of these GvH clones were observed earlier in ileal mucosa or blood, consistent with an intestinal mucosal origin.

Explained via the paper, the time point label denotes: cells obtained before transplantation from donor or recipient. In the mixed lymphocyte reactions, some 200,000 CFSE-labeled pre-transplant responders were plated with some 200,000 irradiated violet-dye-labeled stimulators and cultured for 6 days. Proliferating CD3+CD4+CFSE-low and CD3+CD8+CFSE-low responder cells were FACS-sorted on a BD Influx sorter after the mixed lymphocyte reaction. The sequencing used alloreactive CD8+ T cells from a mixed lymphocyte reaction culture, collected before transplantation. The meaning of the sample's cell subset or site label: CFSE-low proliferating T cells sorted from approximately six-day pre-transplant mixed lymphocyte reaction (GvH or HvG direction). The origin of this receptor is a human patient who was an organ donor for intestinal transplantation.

The CDR3 protein: CASKWASGAYEQYF. The sequenced DNA: TGTGCCAGTAAATGGGCTAGCGGGGCCTACGAGCAGTACTTC. The rearranged segments are TRBV19 and TRBJ2-7; TRBD2 agrees with 9 junctional bases. As encoded in the germline V gene (reference sequence), CDR1 is LNHDA while CDR2 is SQIVND. Spanning cysteine to phenylalanine, the CDR3 consists of 14 amino acids. Of the read, only the CDR3 DNA is kept; its 42 bases are in frame from base 1. Germline trimming amounts to 7 bases on V and 2 bases on J, with 6 as the count of junction bases outside the gene matches.